This T cell receptor (beta chain) came from a study of preoperative IRX-2 immunotherapy in early breast cancer. This sample's treatment: preoperative locoregional IRX-2 cytokine immunotherapy. Samples came from a phase Ib trial of preoperative locoregional IRX-2 cytokine immunotherapy. Sequenced by immunoSEQ multiplex PCR; TCRdb stores in-frame clones only, minus some. The profile shows around 38,000 clones, 70% to 85% of them singletons. CDR1 and CDR2 (germline): SGHNT, YENEEA. This CDR3 spans 14 amino acids. J lost 4 bases, V lost 3 bases, and 3 bases had no gene match. The chain employs TRBV11-3 and TRBJ2-1; 7 bases agree with TRBD1. Sequenced here: tumor tissue, sampled after IRX-2 immunotherapy. The receptor's source is a human donor with breast cancer. This CDR3 reads CASSLQGVYNEQFF. The CDR3 region has the DNA TGTGCCAGCAGCTTGCAGGGGGTTTACAATGAGCAGTTCTTC.